Below are 30 T cell receptor beta chains sequenced from a single sample in a study of shared T cell receptors in the human thymus (dated by TCRdb to the early 2020s). The library was generated by the immunoSEQ multiplex PCR assay. The table comes from immuneACCESS by way of TCRdb, which keeps in-frame sequences with V and J called. Part of the clones is missing from these tables; in studies checked, under half for an unresolved V gene and the rest for unknown reasons. For this sample there are 540,000 or so clones; about 80% appear just once. About 0.013% of the sample goes to the ten largest clones. The sample was also reused in another study, on human thymus T cells.

Sequencing used thymocytes. Receptor source: a boy under two years old with a congenital heart defect. Donor details come from another sample of the same person, matched by shared clones.

This sequence joins TRBV10-3 and TRBJ2-7, with TRBD2 matching over 10 bases. This CDR3 has 16 residues. Germline CDR1 is ENHRY and CDR2 is SYGVKD. V lost 3 bases, J lost 5 bases, and 10 bases stayed unmatched. The CDR3 DNA is TGTGCCATCAGTGACCATCCGAAGCGGGAGGGCCACGAGCAGTACTTC. Its protein is CAISDHPKREGHEQYF.

V usage is TRBV7-2 and J usage is TRBJ2-1; 12 bases are shared with TRBD2. The germline V gene encodes CDR1 SGHTA and CDR2 FQGNSA. The CDR3 sequence is 17 residues long. V lost 7 bases and J lost 5; bases outside the gene matches: 12. CDR3 loop: CASTHYPGLAGNNEQFF. CDR3 nucleotide sequence: TGTGCCAGCACCCACTACCCCGGACTAGCGGGAAACAATGAGCAGTTCTTC. The whole variable domain, remainder taken from reference TRBV7-2 and TRBJ2-1, is GAGVSQSPSNKVTEKGKDVELRCDPISGHTALYWYRQSLGQGLEFLIYFQGNSAPDKSGLPSDRFSAERTGGSVSTLTIQRTQQEDSAVYLCASTHYPGLAGNNEQFFGPGTRLTVL.

This clone turned up a few times. The chain couples TRBV4-3 to TRBJ2-2; perhaps TRBD2 as D (6 bases). The germline gives CDR1 LGHNA, CDR2 YSLEER. The CDR3 length is 13 residues. Trimming left V 3 bases short and J 6 bases short, with 8 bases between. The CDR3 protein is CASSQTSPGELFF. The CDR3 coding sequence is TGCGCCAGCAGCCAGACTAGTCCCGGGGAGCTGTTTTTT.

In its sample, this clone was seen once. The chain uses TRBV5-1 and TRBJ1-1, with 8 bases aligning to TRBD1. This CDR3 comprises 14 residues. Per the germline V gene, CDR1 is SGHRS and CDR2 is YFSETQ. V was pared by 3 bases and J by 5 bases, with 6 bases of the junction left unmatched. CDR3 loop: CASSSGQGKTEAFF. The DNA for the CDR3 is TGCGCCAGCAGCTCTGGACAGGGAAAGACTGAAGCTTTCTTT.

This chain connects TRBV6-6 to TRBJ2-7; 9 bases map to TRBD2. Trimming took 2 bases from V and 6 from J; bases not matched to a gene: 11. The germline V gene has CDR1 MNHNY and CDR2 SVGAGI (reference sequence). This CDR3 region has 16 residues. The CDR3 region has the DNA TGTGCCAGCAGTTACGGGGTACTAGCGGGTTTAGCCGAGCAGTACTTC. Translation gives CASSYGVLAGLAEQYF.

The J gene is TRBJ1-1, the V gene TRBV11-2, with D possibly matching TRBD1 (6 bases). CDR1 is SGHAT, CDR2 FQNNGV, per germline. V shed 5 bases and J shed 8 bases, with 9 bases lying between them. The CDR3 runs to 11 residues. The CDR3: CASSLGTEAFF. In DNA, the CDR3 is TGTGCCAGCAGCCTCGGGACAGAAGCTTTCTTT. The variable domain in full, with the rest retrieved from reference TRBV11-2 and TRBJ1-1, is EAGVAQSPRYKIIEKRQSVAFWCNPISGHATLYWYQQILGQGPKLLIQFQNNGVVDDSQLPKDRFSAERLKGVDSTLKIQPAKLEDSAVYLCASSLGTEAFFGQGTRLTVV.

The rearrangement links TRBV5-4 to TRBJ2-7; maybe TRBD2 (5 bases). The germline V gene encodes CDR1 SGHNT and CDR2 YYREEE (reference sequence). The ends were cut back, 4 bases at V and 1 base at J, with 15 bases in the middle. This CDR3 has 15 residues. This chain's CDR3 is CASSDERSSSYEQYF. The CDR3 DNA reads as TGTGCCAGCAGCGATGAGCGGAGCTCTTCCTACGAGCAGTACTTC.

J is TRBJ2-7 and V is TRBV30, with 10 bases fitting TRBD2. Germline trimming cut 0 bases from V and 6 bases from J; bases unmatched to any gene: 5. This CDR3 is built from 14 residues. Germline CDR1 is GTSNPN and CDR2 is SVGIG (reference sequence). The CDR3 DNA is TGTGCCTGGAGTGTACGTCTAGCGGGAGCCGAGCAGTACTTC. Its translation is CAWSVRLAGAEQYF.

This chain joins TRBV7-2 and TRBJ2-7; TRBD2 matches at 10 bases. Losses at the gene ends were 2 bases for V and 0 bases for J; bases not matched to a gene: 13. CDR1 and CDR2 (germline): SGHTA, FQGNSA. This CDR3 has 19 residues. The CDR3 is CASSLMGLAGVESSYEQYF. In DNA form, the CDR3 reads TGTGCCAGCAGCTTAATGGGTCTAGCGGGAGTCGAATCCTCCTACGAGCAGTACTTC.

The chain combines TRBV7-3 with TRBJ2-1, with 8 bases lining up with TRBD2. Germline assignment: CDR1 SGHTA and CDR2 FQGTGA. With V trimmed by 1 base and J by 4 bases, 12 bases remained unmatched. CDR3 size: 18 residues. CDR3 DNA sequence: TGTGCCAGCAGCTTAATAGCCCCTAGGGAGCGGGAGTACAATGAGCAGTTCTTC. Amino acids: CASSLIAPREREYNEQFF.

The sample holds one count of this clone. The chain uses TRBV4-3 and TRBJ2-7; the D is unclear. V lost 0 bases to trimming and J lost 3 bases, with 9 bases between them. Per the germline V gene, CDR1 is LGHNA and CDR2 is YSLEER. The CDR3 loop spans 14 amino acids. Here the CDR3 DNA reads TGCGCCAGCAGCCAAGAACACCAGTACTACGAGCAGTACTTC. This encodes CASSQEHQYYEQYF.

This clone was seen a single time. The chain is built from TRBV15 and TRBJ1-1, with D possibly TRBD1 on 5 matching bases. This CDR3 contains 17 residues. Germline CDR1 and CDR2: LNHNV and YYDKDF (reference sequence). V shed 1 base and J shed 3 bases, with 18 bases lying between them. CDR3 loop: CATSRGGGSWRYTEAFF. CDR3 DNA: TGTGCCACCAGCAGAGGGGGGGGGAGTTGGCGATACACTGAAGCTTTCTTT.

This clone was counted between two and nine times. The chain combines TRBV11-2 with TRBJ2-7; 8 nucleotides line up with TRBD2. Germline CDR1 is SGHAT and CDR2 is FQNNGV. V dropped 0 bases and J dropped 9; count of bases not matched to a gene: 7. This CDR3 contains 14 residues. CDR3 loop: CASSLDGGGPVQYF. The CDR3 coding sequence is TGTGCCAGCAGCTTAGACGGGGGGGGACCCGTGCAGTACTTC.

The gene calls are TRBV5-6 and TRBJ2-2, with 9 bases matching TRBD2. CDR3 length equals 16 residues. Germline lookup yields CDR1 SGHDT and CDR2 YYEEEE. V dropped 5 bases and J dropped 3; count of bases not matched to a gene: 8. CDR3 bases: TGTGCCAGCAGGCGGGGGGGGAGAAGGGACACCGGGGAGCTGTTTTTT. Protein: CASRRGGRRDTGELFF.

This chain joins TRBV4-1 and TRBJ2-1, with TRBD1 matching 11 bases. CDR3 size: 17 residues. CDR1 MGHRA and CDR2 YSYEKL come from the germline V gene. V gave up 0 bases and J gave up 5 bases; unmatched junction bases: 6. CDR3 amino acids: CASSQDARDRGNNEQFF. The CDR3 DNA follows: TGCGCCAGCAGCCAAGACGCCCGGGACAGGGGGAACAATGAGCAGTTCTTC.

The gene calls are TRBV11-2 and TRBJ2-7, with 8 nucleotides matching TRBD1. V was pared by 0 bases and J by 5 bases, with 9 bases of the junction left unmatched. The germline CDR1 and CDR2 sequences are SGHAT and FQNNGV. The CDR3 sequence is 16 residues long. Written as DNA, the CDR3 is TGTGCCAGCAGCTTAGATCAGGGCAGGGGGCGCGACGAGCAGTACTTC. It codes for CASSLDQGRGRDEQYF.

The V and J genes are TRBV7-9 and TRBJ1-2, with 8 bases identical to TRBD1. Germline trimming cut 5 bases from V and 0 bases from J; bases unmatched to any gene: 2. The CDR3 length is 14 residues. From germline, CDR1 is SEHNR and CDR2 FQNEAQ (reference sequence). The CDR3 sequence is CASSPGGTNYGYTF. The CDR3 bases are TGTGCCAGCAGCCCAGGGGGCACTAACTATGGCTACACCTTC.

The chain recombines TRBV15 with TRBJ2-3, with D possibly being TRBD1 (6 bases). The V end was cut by 5 bases, the J end by 2 bases, with 17 bases between. The germline gives CDR1 LNHNV, CDR2 YYDKDF (reference sequence). CDR3 size: 16 residues. The CDR3 sequence: CATSGMGDRTTDTQYF. DNA for the CDR3: TGTGCCACCAGCGGGATGGGAGACAGGACCACAGATACGCAGTATTTT.

V usage is TRBV9 and J usage is TRBJ2-1, with 9 positions matching TRBD1. V was pared by 3 bases and J by 9 bases, with 10 bases of the junction left unmatched. This CDR3 is 15 amino acids long. Germline V CDR1 and CDR2: SGDLS, YYNGEE. The CDR3 protein is CASSASPGQGSEQFF. CDR3 in DNA: TGTGCCAGCAGCGCTAGCCCCGGACAGGGGAGTGAGCAGTTCTTC.

This chain connects TRBV9 to TRBJ2-1; maybe TRBD1 (5 bases). Trimming stripped 5 bases from V and 9 bases from J, with 18 bases between. This CDR3 comprises 14 residues. The germline V gene has CDR1 SGDLS and CDR2 YYNGEE. CDR3 amino acids: CASSPHLGRGEQFF. CDR3 bases: TGTGCCAGCAGTCCCCACCTAGGTAGGGGTGAGCAGTTCTTC.

This chain joins TRBV11-2 and TRBJ2-7; possibly TRBD2 for D (6 bases). The ends were cut back, 5 bases at V and 2 bases at J, with 22 bases in the middle. The CDR3 covers 17 residues. CDR1 is SGHAT and CDR2 is FQNNGV in the germline V gene. This chain's CDR3 is CASSPRPWLASAYEQYF. In DNA, the CDR3 is TGTGCCAGCAGCCCCCGCCCTTGGCTAGCGAGCGCCTACGAGCAGTACTTC.

The gene calls are TRBV5-6 and TRBJ1-2; 7 nucleotides line up with TRBD1. The V gene end was trimmed by 0 bases and the J gene end by 7 bases; junction bases not matched to a gene: 21. The germline gives CDR1 SGHDT, CDR2 YYEEEE. The CDR3 has 19 residues. Here the CDR3 reads CASSLELHVTGVRSGGYTF. CDR3 coding DNA: TGTGCCAGCAGCTTGGAATTACATGTAACAGGGGTTCGATCGGGTGGCTACACCTTC.

The chain recombines TRBV7-8 with TRBJ2-7; 10 bases map to TRBD1. Germline CDR1 and CDR2: SGHVS and FQNEAQ. With V trimmed by 5 bases and J by 6 bases, 16 bases remained unmatched. CDR3 length: 17 amino acids. DNA of the CDR3: TGTGCCAGCAGCCACTCCAATGCCGGGACAGGGGCTCGCGAGCAGTACTTC. Its translation is CASSHSNAGTGAREQYF.

The rearrangement joins TRBV27 to TRBJ2-7, with D possibly being TRBD2 (5 bases). CDR1 is MNHEY, CDR2 SMNVEV, per germline (reference sequence). The CDR3 sequence is 16 residues long. V was pared by 0 bases and J by 0 bases, with 12 bases between. In nucleotides, the CDR3 is TGTGCCAGCAGTTTATCCCGGGGTCTGAGCTCCTACGAGCAGTACTTC. Translated: CASSLSRGLSSYEQYF.

This chain links TRBV4-3 with TRBJ1-4; the D gene is possibly TRBD1 (6 bases). The CDR3 spans 16 residues. Germline V gene data show CDR1 as LGHNA and CDR2 as YSLEER. V lost 1 base and J lost 10, with 19 bases in between. The CDR3 sequence is CASSQGQARGFRKLFF. The CDR3 DNA reads as TGCGCCAGCAGCCAAGGGCAGGCCAGGGGATTTAGAAAACTGTTTTTT.

CDR3 residues: CASSQAPEVAGEYNEQFF. The DNA of the CDR3 is TGCGCCAGCAGCCAAGCCCCTGAGGTAGCGGGAGAATACAATGAGCAGTTCTTC. The chain links TRBV4-3 to TRBJ2-1, with TRBD2 matching 9 bases. The CDR3 has 18 amino acids. From germline, CDR1 is LGHNA and CDR2 YSLEER. J lost 4 bases, V lost 1 base, and 11 bases had no gene match.

The chain links TRBV10-3 to TRBJ2-7, with D hard to call. The germline gives CDR1 ENHRY, CDR2 SYGVKD. The V end was cut by 0 bases, the J end by 0 bases, with 12 bases between. The CDR3 is made up of 16 amino acids. The CDR3 sequence: CAISESGWAASYEQYF. CDR3 in DNA: TGTGCCATCAGTGAGTCCGGTTGGGCTGCCTCCTACGAGCAGTACTTC.

In this sample, this clone turned up a few times. The chain has TRBV19 and TRBJ1-2; TRBD1 agrees at 8 bases. CDR3 length: 15 amino acids. J lost 7 bases, V lost 0 bases, and 7 bases had no gene match. Germline CDR1 and CDR2: LNHDA and SQIVND (reference sequence). CDR3 in amino acids: CASSIDLNRGTGYTF. CDR3 DNA: TGTGCCAGTAGTATAGATCTAAACAGGGGGACTGGCTACACCTTC.

This clone has a single count. This chain uses TRBV4-1 with TRBJ1-3; D is ambiguous. The germline CDR1 and CDR2 sequences are MGHRA and YSYEKL. The CDR3 contains 17 residues. The V and J ends lost 2 bases and 7 bases respectively, with 21 bases between them. For the CDR3, the DNA is TGCGCCAGCAGCCAACCCCATGGCCCTCTACTCAGGAACACCATATATTTT. Translation: CASSQPHGPLLRNTIYF.

J is TRBJ2-1 and V is TRBV19; 10 nucleotides match TRBD2. The CDR3 contains 19 residues. The germline CDR1 and CDR2 sequences are LNHDA and SQIVND (reference sequence). J lost 6 bases, V lost 6 bases, and 20 bases had no gene match. CDR3 DNA sequence: TGTGCCAGTAGCTGTGGGGAACAACTAGCGGGATATGGGTTCAATGAGCAGTTCTTC. This encodes CASSCGEQLAGYGFNEQFF.